One sample yielded the 32 T cell receptor beta chains listed below, sequenced in a study of cytomegalovirus exposure and HLA in healthy donors. Amplification used 60 Vbeta primers and 13 Jbeta primers. Using immunoSEQ multiplex PCR, the repertoire was profiled, and TCRdb retains in-frame clones only, with some absent. The data show 150,000 or so clones, with 60% to 80% seen just once and around 15% held by the top ten. The material sequenced was PBMCs. The source of these receptors is a woman between 35 and 50 years old in good health and CMV-seronegative.

Notes on this clone: One junction end disagrees with the germline gene, perhaps due to a read error. This chain connects TRBV7-9 to TRBJ2-2; D possibly corresponds to TRBD2 (5 bases). Germline CDR1 is SEHNR and CDR2 is FQNEAQ (reference sequence). The CDR3 covers 12 residues. The CDR3 protein is CSSSLEVGELFF. The DNA of the CDR3 is TGTTCCAGCAGCCTGGAGGTCGGGGAGCTGTTTTTT. Full variable domain (missing parts from reference TRBV7-9 and TRBJ2-2): DTGVSQNPRHKITKRGQNVTFRCDPISEHNRLYWYRQTLGQGPEFLTYFQNEAQLEKSRLLSDRFSAERPKGSFSTLEIQRTEQGDSAMYLCSSSLEVGELFFGEGSRLTVL.

V and J are TRBV10-2 and TRBJ2-3; maybe TRBD1 (5 bases). The CDR3 is 15 residues long. Trimming removed 2 bases from V and 1 base from J, with 10 bases in between. Germline V gene sequence: CDR1 WSHSY, CDR2 SAAADI. CDR3 sequence reads: CASSEDQGGTDTQYF. DNA of the CDR3: TGCGCCAGCAGTGAGGATCAGGGTGGCACAGATACGCAGTATTTT.

The rearrangement links TRBV19 to TRBJ1-1; D is unclear. CDR1 is LNHDA, CDR2 SQIVND, per germline (reference sequence). The CDR3 has 14 amino acids. Trimming cost V 7 bases and J 2 bases, with 14 bases left between them. CDR3 sequence: CASTRGRGNTEAFF. For the CDR3, the DNA is TGTGCCAGTACTAGAGGCCGCGGCAACACTGAAGCTTTCTTT.

This clone has more than one count but fewer than ten. The chain recombines TRBV27 with TRBJ2-3, with TRBD1 identical over 8 bases. The CDR3 loop spans 14 amino acids. Per the germline V gene, CDR1 is MNHEY and CDR2 is SMNVEV (reference sequence). V lost 8 bases to trimming and J lost 1 base; unmatched junction nucleotides: 5. The CDR3, as DNA: TGTGCCAGCGCCAGGGGGCCTGGCACAGATACGCAGTATTTT. It translates to CASARGPGTDTQYF.

The rearrangement links TRBV29-1 to TRBJ2-6; 8 bases are shared with TRBD1. Per germline, CDR1 SQVTM and CDR2 ANQGSEA. Germline trimming cut 0 bases from V and 2 bases from J; bases unmatched to any gene: 6. CDR3 length: 17 amino acids. CDR3 loop: CSVEDIQGATGANVLTF. The CDR3 region has the DNA TGCAGCGTTGAAGATATCCAGGGGGCTACTGGGGCCAACGTCCTGACTTTC.

The chain uses TRBV9 and TRBJ2-3; TRBD2 is a possible D gene (5 bases). V was shortened by 0 bases and J by 0 bases, with 5 bases between the two germline ends. Germline-derived CDR1 and CDR2 are SGDLS and YYNGEE. There are 14 residues in the CDR3. The CDR3 bases are TGTGCCAGCAGCGTAGGGAGGAGCACAGATACGCAGTATTTT. Translation gives CASSVGRSTDTQYF.

As for this clone: The identical CDR3 is also encoded by other nucleotide sequences in the sample. The chain combines TRBV5-4 with TRBJ2-3; the D gene is possibly TRBD2 (7 bases). Germline V gene sequence: CDR1 SGHNT, CDR2 YYREEE (reference sequence). The CDR3 loop spans 14 amino acids. V lost 4 bases and J lost 6, with 15 bases in between. CDR3 protein: CASSRPGGLDTQYF. CDR3 DNA: TGTGCCAGCAGCCGTCCCGGGGGGCTGGATACGCAGTATTTT.

This clone has more than one count but fewer than ten. The V call is TRBV11-3, the J call TRBJ1-1, with 8 bases lining up with TRBD1. Germline V CDR1 and CDR2: SGHNT, YENEEA. J was trimmed by 6 bases and V by 7 bases; bases with no gene match: 10. The length of the CDR3 is 14 residues. CDR3 nucleotides: TGTGCCAGCAAACCAGGGGGCTTAGGCGCTGAAGCTTTCTTT. Protein sequence: CASKPGGLGAEAFF. Looking up the rest from reference TRBV11-3 and TRBJ1-1 gives the full variable domain: EAGVVQSPRYKIIEKKQPVAFWCNPISGHNTLYWYLQNLGQGPELLIRYENEEAVDDSQLPKDRFSAERLKGVDSTLKIQPAELGDSAVYLCASKPGGLGAEAFFGQGTRLTVV.

V usage is TRBV9 and J usage is TRBJ2-3, with D perhaps matching TRBD1 (5 bases). The CDR3 length is 13 residues. Trimming removed 8 bases from V and 2 bases from J, with 12 bases in between. CDR1 and CDR2 (germline): SGDLS, YYNGEE. In DNA form, the CDR3 reads TGTGCCAGAGGGGTGGTGCACACAGATACGCAGTATTTT. It encodes CARGVVHTDTQYF.

The chain has TRBV11-3 and TRBJ2-7; TRBD1 matches 7 bases. This CDR3 contains 15 residues. Germline V gene lookup returns CDR1 SGHNT and CDR2 YENEEA. Trimming took 5 bases from V and 6 from J; bases not matched to a gene: 13. The CDR3 DNA reads as TGTGCCAGCAGCCTTTCCTACAGGGGTTCGCCCGAGCAGTACTTC. Its protein is CASSLSYRGSPEQYF.

This chain links TRBV28 with TRBJ1-4; 7 nucleotides agree with TRBD1. CDR3 length: 15 residues. Germline V lookup: CDR1 MDHEN, CDR2 SYDVKM. V lost 5 bases to trimming and J lost 4 bases; unmatched junction nucleotides: 7. The CDR3 reads CASSVTGILNEKLFF. For the CDR3, the DNA is TGTGCCAGCAGTGTGACAGGGATCCTTAATGAAAAACTGTTTTTT. Full variable domain (outside the CDR3, taken from reference TRBV28 and TRBJ1-4): DVKVTQSSRYLVKRTGEKVFLECVQDMDHENMFWYRQDPGLGLRLIYFSYDVKMKEKGDIPEGYSVSREKKERFSLILESASTNQTSMYLCASSVTGILNEKLFFGSGTQLSVL.

The rearrangement links TRBV5-6 to TRBJ2-6; D uncertain. The germline V and J ends were trimmed by 2 bases and 2 bases, with 8 bases remaining between them. There are 15 residues in the CDR3. Germline V CDR1 and CDR2: SGHDT, YYEEEE. CDR3 nucleotide sequence: TGTGCCAGCAGCTTCTATCGAACTGGGGCCAACGTCCTGACTTTC. Translating it yields CASSFYRTGANVLTF. The full variable domain, completed using reference TRBV5-6 and TRBJ2-6, is DAGVTQSPTHLIKTRGQQVTLRCSPKSGHDTVSWYQQALGQGPQFIFQYYEEEERQRGNFPDRFSGHQFPNYSSELNVNALLLGDSALYLCASSFYRTGANVLTFGAGSRLTVL.

The chain joins TRBV6-1 to TRBJ1-5; 10 positions match TRBD1. The V gene end was trimmed by 4 bases and the J gene end by 4 bases; junction bases not matched to a gene: 10. The length of the CDR3 is 17 residues. Germline lookup yields CDR1 MNHNS and CDR2 SASEGT. CDR3 sequence reads: CASSARQGALGNQPQHF. The CDR3 region has the DNA TGTGCCAGCAGTGCCAGACAGGGGGCGCTTGGAAATCAGCCCCAGCATTTT.

The rearrangement joins TRBV6-6 to TRBJ1-1; D gene uncertain. CDR3 length: 14 amino acids. The germline V gene encodes CDR1 MNHNY and CDR2 SVGAGI (reference sequence). Trimming stripped 2 bases from V and 3 bases from J, with 10 bases between. The CDR3 DNA reads as TGTGCCAGCAGTTACCCGACAATTTACACTGAAGCTTTCTTT. It yields the protein CASSYPTIYTEAFF.

This chain joins TRBV5-1 and TRBJ2-7; weak D call: TRBD2 (5 bases). The CDR3 contains 17 residues. Deletions cut 5 bases from V and 4 bases from J, with 25 bases between. Germline V gene data show CDR1 as SGHRS and CDR2 as YFSETQ. In DNA form, the CDR3 reads TGCGCCAGCAGTACGAATCCGGGGAGAGGGCTTTTATACGAGCAGTACTTC. Protein product: CASSTNPGRGLLYEQYF.

This clone was seen just once. The chain combines TRBV6-4 with TRBJ1-1, with TRBD1 matching over 7 bases. Looked up from germline, CDR1 is MRHNA and CDR2 is SNTAGT. The CDR3 spans 13 residues. V lost 2 bases and J lost 14; bases outside the gene matches: 11. DNA of the CDR3: TGTGCCAGCAGTGACACCCGGACAGGACGGACCTTCTTT. Protein sequence: CASSDTRTGRTFF.

V gene TRBV19 combines with J gene TRBJ2-5; 11 bases are a match to TRBD1. The length of the CDR3 is 16 residues. Germline loops: CDR1 LNHDA, CDR2 SQIVND (reference sequence). Losses at the gene ends were 4 bases for V and 5 bases for J; bases not matched to a gene: 9. The DNA of the CDR3 is TGTGCCAGTAGTAACCCCCGGGACAGGGGGTTGGAGACCCAGTACTTC. This gives the protein CASSNPRDRGLETQYF.

The chain employs TRBV6-1 and TRBJ2-5; D uncertain. V was clipped by 7 bases and J by 1 base, with 13 bases between them. The length of the CDR3 is 14 residues. Germline V gene sequence: CDR1 MNHNS, CDR2 SASEGT. CDR3 sequence: CASNKTPVQETQYF. The CDR3 nucleotides are TGTGCCAGCAACAAAACCCCAGTCCAAGAGACCCAGTACTTC.

This rearrangement joins TRBV7-6 to TRBJ2-3; D is undetermined. Germline CDR1 is SGHVS and CDR2 is FNYEAQ. The CDR3 covers 14 residues. V was pared by 2 bases and J by 2 bases, with 8 bases between. The DNA of the CDR3 is TGTGCCAGCAGCTTAAGCCTGTTCACAGATACGCAGTATTTT. Amino acid sequence: CASSLSLFTDTQYF. The full variable domain, in which reference TRBV7-6 and TRBJ2-3 provide the parts outside the CDR3, is GAGVSQSPRYKVTKRGQDVALRCDPISGHVSLYWYRQALGQGPEFLTYFNYEAQQDKSGLPNDRFSAERPEGSISTLTIQRTEQRDSAMYRCASSLSLFTDTQYFGPGTRLTVL.

V and J are TRBV21-1 and TRBJ2-7; TRBD1 is the table's D call and was not checked against the DNA. TRBV21-1 is a listed pseudogene. The CDR3 loop spans 15 amino acids. The CDR3, as DNA: TGTGCCAGCAGCAAACCCCGGGACACTGAGGGGGAGCAGTACTTC. Translated: CASSKPRDTEGEQYF.

This chain uses TRBV7-9 with TRBJ2-1; D gene unclear. Trimming stripped 10 bases from V and 8 bases from J, with 6 bases between. This CDR3 comprises 9 residues. Germline V gene sequence: CDR1 SEHNR, CDR2 FQNEAQ (reference sequence). In DNA form, the CDR3 reads TGTGCCACCCACTATGAGCAGTTCTTC. It translates to CATHYEQFF.

There are a few counts of this clone. The gene calls are TRBV5-4 and TRBJ1-1; no clear D. From germline, CDR1 is SGHNT and CDR2 YYREEE (reference sequence). The germline V and J ends were trimmed by 2 bases and 6 bases, with 8 bases remaining between them. CDR3 length: 12 residues. Written as DNA, the CDR3 is TGTGCCAGCAGCTTTTTCGGAGCTGAAGCTTTCTTT. Encoded protein: CASSFFGAEAFF.

This clone occurred once. As DNA, the CDR3 is TGTGCCAGCAGTTTACGAGATGAAAAACTGTTTTTT. It codes for CASSLRDEKLFF. J is TRBJ1-4 and V is TRBV28; no definite D call. The CDR3 totals 12 residues. The V end was cut by 2 bases, the J end by 6 bases, with 4 bases between. Germline assignment: CDR1 MDHEN and CDR2 SYDVKM.

The chain uses TRBV11-3 and TRBJ2-5; 8 bases fit TRBD1. CDR1 and CDR2 from the germline V gene are SGHNT and YENEEA. This CDR3 has 18 amino acids. V was clipped by 5 bases and J by 1 base; unmatched bases: 15. DNA of the CDR3: TGTGCCAGCAGCCTCGGACAGGGTCTGACCCCCACCCAAGAGACCCAGTACTTC. Its protein is CASSLGQGLTPTQETQYF.

The count of this clone is one. In DNA, the CDR3 is TGTGCCAGCAGCGGGGATGGGGGGGCATCTGCTTTCTTT. This encodes CASSGDGGASAFF. V gene TRBV6-4 combines with J gene TRBJ1-1, with a tentative D call TRBD1 (6 bases). This CDR3 region has 13 residues. Germline V gene sequence: CDR1 MRHNA, CDR2 SNTAGT. Trimming took 6 bases from V and 11 from J, leaving 19 bases between them.

This clone was counted a few times. V gene TRBV4-1 combines with J gene TRBJ2-5, with 7 positions matching TRBD1. The J call could be wrong; TRBJ2-7 is a better fit for the DNA end. Germline CDR1 reads MGHRA; CDR2 reads YSYEKL. This CDR3 has 14 amino acids. The CDR3 here is CASSQGQGLYEQYF. The CDR3 nucleotides are TGCGCCAGCAGCCAAGGACAGGGCTTGTACGAGCAGTACTTC.

The chain carries TRBV19 and TRBJ1-3; D is perhaps TRBD1 (5 bases). The CDR3 runs to 13 residues. Trimming removed 10 bases from V and 7 bases from J, with 17 bases in between. The V gene's germline CDR1 is LNHDA and CDR2 SQIVND (reference sequence). CDR3 DNA sequence: TGTGCCACTCCGGACATCGCCCGGAACACCATATATTTT. Its translation: CATPDIARNTIYF. Looking up the rest from reference TRBV19 and TRBJ1-3 gives the full variable domain: DGGITQSPKYLFRKEGQNVTLSCEQNLNHDAMYWYRQDPGQGLRLIYYSQIVNDFQKGDIAEGYSVSREKKESFPLTVTSAQKNPTAFYLCATPDIARNTIYFGEGSWLTVV.

The J gene is TRBJ1-4, the V gene TRBV7-9, with a weak D call TRBD1 (5 bases). Germline V gene data show CDR1 as SEHNR and CDR2 as FQNEAQ (reference sequence). The V and J ends lost 5 bases and 11 bases respectively, with 15 bases between them. The CDR3 loop spans 13 amino acids. The CDR3 nucleotides read TGTGCCAGCAGCAAAAACGGGGAGGGGAAACTGTTTTTT. This translates into CASSKNGEGKLFF.

The chain recombines TRBV15 with TRBJ2-2, with TRBD1 as a possible D gene (6 bases). CDR3 length equals 15 residues. Trimming took 0 bases from V and 7 from J, leaving 12 bases between them. The V gene's germline CDR1 is LNHNV and CDR2 YYDKDF (reference sequence). The chain's CDR3 is CATSRETGSVGELFF. Here the CDR3 DNA reads TGTGCCACCAGCAGAGAAACAGGGTCGGTCGGGGAGCTGTTTTTT.

The rearrangement joins TRBV11-3 to TRBJ1-6, with D perhaps matching TRBD1 (5 bases). The CDR3 loop spans 15 amino acids. The ends were cut back, 5 bases at V and 8 bases at J, with 16 bases in the middle. Germline CDR1 and CDR2: SGHNT and YENEEA. CDR3 DNA: TGTGCCAGCAGCCCTAGGGACTTTTGGTATTCACCCCTCCACTTT. Residues: CASSPRDFWYSPLHF.

The chain couples TRBV28 to TRBJ1-2, with 9 bases that match TRBD1. Unmatched junction bases numbered 6, after V lost 8 bases and J lost 5 bases. Germline values: CDR1 MDHEN, CDR2 SYDVKM. The CDR3 length is 13 residues. The CDR3 reads CASLLQGAYGYTF. CDR3 nucleotides: TGTGCCAGCCTACTACAGGGGGCATATGGCTACACCTTC.

This clone turned up a few times. CDR3 nucleotides: TGTGCCAGCAGCCGGGACAGCTACTACGAGCAGTACTTC. It yields the protein CASSRDSYYEQYF. This chain joins TRBV6-1 and TRBJ2-7; the match to TRBD1 covers 7 bases. Per germline, CDR1 MNHNS and CDR2 SASEGT. V dropped 6 bases and J dropped 3; count of bases not matched to a gene: 5. CDR3 length: 13 residues.